Below are 24 T cell receptor beta chains sequenced from a single sample in a study of CD4+ T cells in melanoma. Method: immunoSEQ multiplex PCR; TCRdb's copy keeps in-frame clones and lacks some. This table has about 140,000 clones, about 90% appearing once. These receptors came from a human donor with melanoma.

This chain joins TRBV5-1 and TRBJ2-2, with D perhaps matching TRBD2 (6 bases). This CDR3 comprises 16 residues. V lost 0 bases to trimming and J lost 4 bases, with 13 bases between them. CDR1 is SGHRS and CDR2 is YFSETQ in the germline V gene. This CDR3 reads CASSLVTAGTTGELFF. The DNA for the CDR3 is TGCGCCAGCAGCTTGGTCACGGCGGGGACCACCGGGGAGCTGTTTTTT.

The V call is TRBV5-8, the J call TRBJ2-2; D gene uncertain. The CDR3 consists of 13 residues. Trimming took off 1 base at V and 10 bases at J, with 11 bases between the two ends. Germline V gene lookup returns CDR1 SGHTS and CDR2 YDEGEE. In DNA, the CDR3 is TGTGCCAGCAGCTTGTCCCGGCTGACGGAGCTGTTTTTT. Its translation: CASSLSRLTELFF.

This clone was detected only once. CDR3 sequence (DNA): TGTGCCAGCAGACCCGGGACAGGGTCCGGGGAGCTGTTTTTT. This codes for CASRPGTGSGELFF. The genes are TRBV6-4 and TRBJ2-2; 9 nucleotides agree with TRBD1. Looked up from germline, CDR1 is MRHNA and CDR2 is SNTAGT. The CDR3 has 14 amino acids. With V trimmed by 6 bases and J by 6 bases, 5 bases remained unmatched.

CDR3 in DNA: TGCGCCAGCAGCGAAGCGGAGTATGGCGAGCAGTACTTC. It codes for CASSEAEYGEQYF. This chain uses TRBV5-1 with TRBJ2-7, with D possibly TRBD2 on 5 matching bases. CDR1 is SGHRS and CDR2 is YFSETQ in the germline V gene. This CDR3 is 13 amino acids long. V lost 4 bases and J lost 6, with 14 bases in between. Full variable domain (missing parts from reference TRBV5-1 and TRBJ2-7): KAGVTQTPRYLIKTRGQQVTLSCSPISGHRSVSWYQQTPGQGLQFLFEYFSETQRNKGNFPGRFSGRQFSNSRSEMNVSTLELGDSALYLCASSEAEYGEQYFGPGTRLTVT.

The J gene is TRBJ2-4, the V gene TRBV5-6, with D possibly being TRBD1 or TRBD2 (6 bases each). The ends were cut back, 10 bases at V and 0 bases at J, with 11 bases in the middle. Germline V gene data show CDR1 as SGHDT and CDR2 as YYEEEE. There are 13 residues in the CDR3. CDR3 coding DNA: TGTGCCCCCGAGGGGGGAGCCAAAAACATTCAGTACTTC. As protein: CAPEGGAKNIQYF.

The genes are TRBV7-3 and TRBJ2-1, with D tentatively TRBD1 (5 bases). CDR1 and CDR2 from the germline V gene are SGHTA and FQGTGA. This CDR3 comprises 15 residues. V was clipped by 5 bases and J by 8 bases, with 19 bases between them. The CDR3 DNA is TGTGCCAGCAGCCGGGTATCTAGGGGTAGAGATGAGCAGTTCTTC. The encoded protein is CASSRVSRGRDEQFF.

V usage is TRBV19 and J usage is TRBJ2-7; TRBD1 aligns across 9 bases. Germline trimming cut 5 bases from V and 5 bases from J; bases unmatched to any gene: 13. The CDR3 has 16 amino acids. Germline V gives CDR1 LNHDA, CDR2 SQIVND (reference sequence). The CDR3 coding sequence is TGTGCCAGTAGTCGAACCGGACAGGGGCAAACCCACGAGCAGTACTTC. Protein: CASSRTGQGQTHEQYF.

The V call is TRBV14, the J call TRBJ1-1; a possible D gene is TRBD1 (6 bases). The CDR3 sequence is 13 residues long. Trimming took off 5 bases at V and 5 bases at J, with 12 bases between the two ends. The germline V gene has CDR1 SGHDN and CDR2 FVKESK. This CDR3 is CASSFRGRTEAFF. CDR3 bases: TGTGCCAGCAGCTTTAGGGGGAGGACTGAAGCTTTCTTT.

The J gene is TRBJ2-2, the V gene TRBV5-8; 11 nucleotides align to TRBD1. Trimming at V came to 4 bases and at J to 5 bases, leaving 4 bases not matched to a gene. Germline V gene sequence: CDR1 SGHTS, CDR2 YDEGEE. The CDR3 totals 15 residues. The CDR3 spells CASSAGQGDTGELFF. The CDR3 coding sequence is TGTGCCAGCAGCGCGGGACAGGGGGATACCGGGGAGCTGTTTTTT.

The genes are TRBV9 and TRBJ2-3; the match to TRBD2 covers 13 bases. The J segment lost 4 bases and the V segment lost 4 bases, leaving 6 bases of the junction unmatched. The CDR3 runs 16 residues. Germline V gene lookup returns CDR1 SGDLS and CDR2 YYNGEE. The CDR3 nucleotides are TGTGCCAGCAGCACCCGACTAGCGGGGGGACCAGATACGCAGTATTTT. Amino acid sequence: CASSTRLAGGPDTQYF. Together with reference TRBV9 and TRBJ2-3, the CDR3 gives the full variable domain: DSGVTQTPKHLITATGQRVTLRCSPRSGDLSVYWYQQSLDQGLQFLIQYYNGEERAKGNILERFSAQQFPDLHSELNLSSLELGDSALYFCASSTRLAGGPDTQYFGPGTRLTVL.

The J gene is TRBJ1-2, the V gene TRBV2, with 7 bases identical to TRBD1. The CDR3 is 12 amino acids. The germline V gene encodes CDR1 SNHLY and CDR2 FYNNEI. J was trimmed by 3 bases and V by 8 bases; bases with no gene match: 3. In DNA form, the CDR3 reads TGTGCCAGCCGAGACAGGGACTATGGCTACACCTTC. Translation gives CASRDRDYGYTF.

V is TRBV10-1 and J is TRBJ2-7, with TRBD2 identical over 8 bases. This CDR3 has 16 residues. Per germline, CDR1 WNHNN and CDR2 SYGVQD (reference sequence). V lost 3 bases to trimming and J lost 2 bases; unmatched junction nucleotides: 9. The CDR3 DNA reads TGCGCCAGCAGTGAAACCGCGGGGGGTAAGGCCTACGAGCAGTACTTC. Encoded protein: CASSETAGGKAYEQYF.

In the case of this clone: A junction end diverges from the germline sequence, so it may reflect a read error. The chain combines TRBV2 with TRBJ2-5, with D tentatively TRBD2 (5 bases). This CDR3 is 14 amino acids long. CDR1 and CDR2 from the germline V gene are SNHLY and FYNNEI. DNA of the CDR3: TGTGCCAGCAGCGAAGGCCTCGGGGAAGAGACCCAGTACTTC. It yields the protein CASSEGLGEETQYF.

The chain couples TRBV18 to TRBJ1-6, with TRBD1 matching 9 bases. The CDR3 is made up of 14 amino acids. Per germline, CDR1 KGHSH and CDR2 LQKENI. V shed 4 bases, J shed 6 bases, and the junction held 1 base outside the gene matches. The DNA for the CDR3 is TGTGCCAGCTCACTGGGACAGGGTAATTCACCCCTCCACTTT. Translating gives CASSLGQGNSPLHF. Full variable domain (remainder filled in from reference TRBV18 and TRBJ1-6): NAGVMQNPRHLVRRRGQEARLRCSPMKGHSHVYWYRQLPEEGLKFMVYLQKENIIDESGMPKERFSAEFPKEGPSILRIQQVVRGDSAAYFCASSLGQGNSPLHFGNGTRLTVT.

A remark on this clone: The junction shows a germline mismatch at one end, possibly a read error. The rearrangement joins TRBV11-2 to TRBJ2-5; TRBD1 or TRBD2 may be the D gene (5 bases each). The CDR3 loop spans 13 amino acids. The germline V gene encodes CDR1 SGHAT and CDR2 FQNNGV. The CDR3: CASSLVQTGLRDF. For the CDR3, the DNA is TGTGCCAGCAGCTTAGTACAGACGGGGCTCAGGGACTTC.

The V gene is TRBV6-1, the J gene TRBJ2-5; no firm D call. Deletions cut 5 bases from V and 8 bases from J, with 12 bases between. CDR1 and CDR2 (germline): MNHNS, SASEGT. This CDR3 has 12 amino acids. CDR3 bases: TGTGCCAGCAGTCCCGTCTCCGTCACCCAGTACTTC. It encodes CASSPVSVTQYF.

V gene TRBV7-3 combines with J gene TRBJ2-2; TRBD2 matches 10 bases. From germline, CDR1 is SGHTA and CDR2 FQGTGA. The ends lost 9 bases at V and 4 bases at J; junction bases unmatched: 5. The CDR3 extends over 14 amino acids. The CDR3 here is CASRQRGGTGELFF. The CDR3 DNA reads as TGTGCCAGTCGACAGCGGGGGGGCACCGGGGAGCTGTTTTTT.

The chain recombines TRBV11-2 with TRBJ2-7; D gene uncertain. The germline V and J ends were trimmed by 4 bases and 2 bases, with 3 bases remaining between them. This CDR3 is 11 amino acids long. Germline V gene sequence: CDR1 SGHAT, CDR2 FQNNGV. The DNA for the CDR3 is TGTGCCAGCAGCTGGGCCTACGAGCAGTACTTC. It codes for CASSWAYEQYF. The full variable domain, rest sourced from reference TRBV11-2 and TRBJ2-7, is EAGVAQSPRYKIIEKRQSVAFWCNPISGHATLYWYQQILGQGPKLLIQFQNNGVVDDSQLPKDRFSAERLKGVDSTLKIQPAKLEDSAVYLCASSWAYEQYFGPGTRLTVT.

This chain joins TRBV7-8 and TRBJ2-7; no clear D. This CDR3 comprises 13 residues. The germline V gene encodes CDR1 SGHVS and CDR2 FQNEAQ. Trimming cost V 2 bases and J 7 bases, with 12 bases left between them. Here the CDR3 reads CASSLSDGTEQYF. The CDR3 DNA reads TGTGCCAGCAGCTTATCTGACGGAACGGAGCAGTACTTC.

The chain is built from TRBV2 and TRBJ2-5; D remains ambiguous. Per the germline V gene, CDR1 is SNHLY and CDR2 is FYNNEI. The CDR3 loop spans 12 amino acids. V was pared by 8 bases and J by 4 bases, with 11 bases between. CDR3 in DNA: TGTGCCAGCCATATTAGTAGAGAGACCCAGTACTTC. It yields the protein CASHISRETQYF.

V usage is TRBV5-1 and J usage is TRBJ2-3; 10 bases agree with TRBD2. Per the germline V gene, CDR1 is SGHRS and CDR2 is YFSETQ. This CDR3 is built from 15 residues. Germline trimming cut 2 bases from V and 3 bases from J; bases unmatched to any gene: 3. CDR3 nucleotides: TGCGCCAGCAGCTTTAGCGGGGGGATAACAGATACGCAGTATTTT. This codes for CASSFSGGITDTQYF.

The rearrangement joins TRBV15 to TRBJ2-7; 10 positions agree with TRBD2. After removal of 2 bases from V and 5 bases from J, the junction contained 9 bases not matched to a gene. The germline V gene has CDR1 LNHNV and CDR2 YYDKDF (reference sequence). CDR3 length equals 16 residues. CDR3 protein: CATSRRVAGGKDEQYF. In DNA, the CDR3 is TGTGCCACCAGCAGAAGAGTAGCGGGGGGAAAAGACGAGCAGTACTTC.

The chain recombines TRBV7-8 with TRBJ1-1, with D perhaps TRBD1 (5 bases). CDR3 size: 15 residues. Germline CDR1 and CDR2: SGHVS and FQNEAQ. V was trimmed by 6 bases and J by 4 bases, leaving 18 bases between them. CDR3 nucleotides: TGTGCCAGCAGGGCGGGCTCAGGGAGGGGCACTGAAGCTTTCTTT. It encodes CASRAGSGRGTEAFF.

This clone is a singleton in its sample. V gene TRBV10-2 combines with J gene TRBJ2-7; the match to TRBD1 covers 7 bases. The CDR3 extends over 14 amino acids. Germline loops: CDR1 WSHSY, CDR2 SAAADI. Trimming at V came to 7 bases and at J to 0 bases, leaving 6 bases not matched to a gene. The CDR3 region has the DNA TGCGCCAGCAACAGACAGGGCCTCTCCTACGAGCAGTACTTC. Its protein product is CASNRQGLSYEQYF.